This TCR beta chain was found in a study of beta chain features in type 1 diabetes listed by TCRdb under 2018. About the full investigation: Mean age, gender distribution, total cell number and subset yield did not differ between patients and healthy donors. A total of roughly 100,000,000 sorted cells were examined across all samples, and the number of cells per subset was strongly correlated with RNA yield. In the study, TCRB repertoires of sorted circulating CD4+ T cell subsets from recently diagnosed type 1 diabetes patients were compared with those of matched healthy donors. Regulatory and stem cell-like memory subsets were isolated from only 8 patients and about 8 healthy donors, whereas naive and central memory subsets came from all 28 donors.

Reading from cysteine to phenylalanine, the CDR3 counts 14 amino acids. Just the 42-base CDR3 DNA is kept, in frame starting at base 1. Reading the germline V gene gives CDR1 SGDLS and CDR2 YYNGEE. After removal of 3 bases from V and 3 bases from J, the junction retains 3 bases not matched to a gene. Each donor gave one peripheral blood draw, roughly 0.12 L on average, collected into heparinised tubes. A BD FACSAria II was used to sort naive, central memory, regulatory and stem cell-like memory CD4+ T cells with a panel that included CD45RO, CCR7, CD25, CD127, CD95 and CD27. Every sorted population had a purity above 95%. PBMCs were isolated right away by Lymphoprep density gradient centrifugation and were stained directly, without culture. So that batch effects would be minimized, each experiment stained and sorted samples in pairs, pairing one healthy donor with one patient. The table lists this clone with a few counts. Its target antigen remains unknown. Per-base quality was not reported, and no clone a single base away is much larger than it.

The High Capacity cDNA Reverse Transcription Kit was used to reverse transcribe all of the isolated RNA, meaning that expressed TCRB transcripts were what got sequenced. Stem cell-like memory T cell samples underwent survey-depth immunoSEQ sequencing, averaging about 1 million total reads per sample. Sorted cells were lysed in RLT buffer and RNA was extracted with DNase-treated RNeasy Micro or Mini kits, depending on cell number. To prevent cross-contamination, each cell subset was processed individually, whereas patient and healthy donor samples were processed jointly. The immunoSEQ multiplex PCR was used to amplify TCRB sequences from cDNA, yielding 87-bp fragments that span the CDR3 region. The amplicons were sequenced using the Illumina HiSeq platform. The authors processed their data as follows. PCR bias was corrected computationally using synthetic template baselines, and reads within Hamming distance 2 were collapsed, with unmergeable singletons discarded. Reads were aligned against IMGT to assign V, D and J genes, CDR3 length and insertions or deletions at six rearrangement sites. Clonotype counts were normalized to sorted cell number within each subset before computing true diversity and Gini coefficients with the tcR R package. The overlap coefficient, calculated on TCRB nucleotide sequences, was used to quantify repertoire sharing. Held by TCRdb, this immuneACCESS table contains in-frame sequences only and omits some clones. Under half of the omission traces to an unresolved V gene where checked; the cause of the rest is unknown. V and J calls plus clone size are reproduced from that table; the DNA served to infer D and trimming. Within this sample are under 95,000 clones, with 30% to 35% of them counted one time only. About 0.5% of the sample belongs to the ten largest clones.

Results and caveats for the whole study, not just this receptor: Sequencing cDNA rather than genomic DNA could over-represent highly expressing activated cells, although activation and CD3 levels did not differ between groups. At VDJ recombination sites, type 1 diabetes patients had fewer insertions and more deleted nucleotides, which implies abnormalities in thymic rearrangement. PCR might favor shorter templates, but patient and control samples were amplified and corrected together, so any skew would affect both groups equally. A moderate but significant shortening of TCRB CDR3 length was observed in type 1 diabetes patients in all four CD4+ subsets. Only small numbers of individuals were included in the HLA sub-analyses, which left unresolved whether HLA type had any influence on TCRB rearrangement. The naive, central memory and regulatory TCRB repertoires appeared to resemble one another more closely among patients than among healthy donors.

Sequencing was performed on stem cell memory CD4+ T cells from blood. The sample's cell subset or site label is to be understood as: stem cell-like memory CD4+ T cells. The chain joins TRBV9 to TRBJ2-5, with TRBD1 matching 9 junction bases. The TCR sequence derives from a woman between 18 and 29 years old in good health. The CDR3 protein is CASSGGQGEETQYF. The DNA sequence is TGTGCCAGCAGCGGGGGACAGGGCGAAGAGACCCAGTACTTC. With the portions outside the CDR3 filled from the reference TRBV9 and TRBJ2-5 genes, the complete variable region becomes DSGVTQTPKHLITATGQRVTLRCSPRSGDLSVYWYQQSLDQGLQFLIQYYNGEERAKGNILERFSAQQFPDLHSELNLSSLELGDSALYFCASSGGQGEETQYFGPGTRLLVL.